This TCR beta chain was captured by sequencing in a study of blood T cell repertoires in COVID-19. V gave up 4 bases and J gave up 8 bases, with 17 bases separating them. Germline assignment: CDR1 LGHDT and CDR2 YNNKEL (reference sequence). CDR3 length: 14 amino acids. Method: immunoSEQ multiplex PCR; TCRdb's copy keeps in-frame clones and lacks some. The sample shows over 65,000 clones, 70% to 85% of them seen only once. This clone was recorded only once. The V gene is TRBV3-1 (or the pseudogene TRBV3-2), the J gene TRBJ1-2; D is uncertain. The origin of this receptor is a man aged 80 or over with active COVID-19. Sequenced sample: peripheral blood. CDR3 in amino acids: CASSRLSPPRGYTF. CDR3 bases: TGTGCCAGCAGCCGTCTGTCGCCTCCCCGGGGCTACACCTTC.